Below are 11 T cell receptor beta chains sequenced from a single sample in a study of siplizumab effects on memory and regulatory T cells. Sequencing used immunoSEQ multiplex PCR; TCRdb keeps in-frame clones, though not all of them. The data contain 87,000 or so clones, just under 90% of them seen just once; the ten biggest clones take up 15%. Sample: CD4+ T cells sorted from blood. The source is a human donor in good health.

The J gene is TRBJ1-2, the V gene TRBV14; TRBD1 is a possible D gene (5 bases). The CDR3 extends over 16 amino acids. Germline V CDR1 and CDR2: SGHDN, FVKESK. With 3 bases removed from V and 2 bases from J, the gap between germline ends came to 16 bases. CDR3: CASSQVRGISNYGYTF. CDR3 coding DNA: TGTGCCAGCAGCCAGGTCCGGGGGATAAGCAACTATGGCTACACCTTC.

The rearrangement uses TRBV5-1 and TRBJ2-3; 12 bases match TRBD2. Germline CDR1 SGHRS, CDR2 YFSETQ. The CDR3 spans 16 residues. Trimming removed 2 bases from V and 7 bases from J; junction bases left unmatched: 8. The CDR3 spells CASSFAGLAGLYTQYF. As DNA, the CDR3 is TGCGCCAGCAGCTTCGCTGGACTAGCGGGATTGTATACGCAGTATTTT.

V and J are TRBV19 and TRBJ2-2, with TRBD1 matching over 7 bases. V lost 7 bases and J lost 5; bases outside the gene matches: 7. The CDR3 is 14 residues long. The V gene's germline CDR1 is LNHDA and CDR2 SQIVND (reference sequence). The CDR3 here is CASNKGAVTGELFF. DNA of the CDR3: TGTGCCAGTAATAAGGGGGCGGTTACCGGGGAGCTGTTTTTT. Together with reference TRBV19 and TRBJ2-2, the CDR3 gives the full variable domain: DGGITQSPKYLFRKEGQNVTLSCEQNLNHDAMYWYRQDPGQGLRLIYYSQIVNDFQKGDIAEGYSVSREKKESFPLTVTSAQKNPTAFYLCASNKGAVTGELFFGEGSRLTVL.

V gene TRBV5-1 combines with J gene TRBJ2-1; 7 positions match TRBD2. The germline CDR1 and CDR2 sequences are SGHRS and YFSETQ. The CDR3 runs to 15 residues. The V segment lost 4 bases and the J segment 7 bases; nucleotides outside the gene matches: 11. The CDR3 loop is CASSRREEGLNEQFF. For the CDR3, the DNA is TGCGCCAGCAGCCGACGGGAGGAGGGTCTGAATGAGCAGTTCTTC.

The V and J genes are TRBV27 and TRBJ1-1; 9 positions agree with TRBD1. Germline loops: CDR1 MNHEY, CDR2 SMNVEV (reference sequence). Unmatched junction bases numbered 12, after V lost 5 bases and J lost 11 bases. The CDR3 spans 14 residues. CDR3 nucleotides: TGTGCCAGCAGTATAGGACAGGGGCCCGGAAAGGCTTTCTTT. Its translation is CASSIGQGPGKAFF.

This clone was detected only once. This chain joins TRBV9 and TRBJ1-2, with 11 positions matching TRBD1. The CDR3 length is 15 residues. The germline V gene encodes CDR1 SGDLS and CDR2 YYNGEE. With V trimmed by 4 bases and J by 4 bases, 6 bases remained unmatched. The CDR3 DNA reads TGTGCCAGCAGCCTATTAGGACAGGGGGCCTATGGCTACACCTTC. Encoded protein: CASSLLGQGAYGYTF.

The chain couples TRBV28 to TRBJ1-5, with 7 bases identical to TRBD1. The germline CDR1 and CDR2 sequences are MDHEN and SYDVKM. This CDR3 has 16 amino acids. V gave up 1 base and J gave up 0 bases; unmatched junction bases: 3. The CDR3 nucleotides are TGTGCCAGCAGTTTATTGGCAGGGGGTAGCAATCAGCCCCAGCATTTT. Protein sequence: CASSLLAGGSNQPQHF.

The CDR3, as DNA: TGTGCCAGCAGTCTAGGAGGGCGGGGAGATACGCAGTATTTT. This translates into CASSLGGRGDTQYF. The chain carries TRBV28 and TRBJ2-3, with D perhaps matching TRBD2 (6 bases). CDR1 is MDHEN and CDR2 is SYDVKM in the germline V gene. The CDR3 is made up of 14 amino acids. Between the trimmed V and J ends, which lost 5 bases and 5 bases, there was a span of 14 bases.

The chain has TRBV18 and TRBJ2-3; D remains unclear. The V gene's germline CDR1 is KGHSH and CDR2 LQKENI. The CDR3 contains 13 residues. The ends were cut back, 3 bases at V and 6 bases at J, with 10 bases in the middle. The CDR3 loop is CASSPSLADTQYF. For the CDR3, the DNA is TGTGCCAGCTCACCTTCCCTGGCGGATACGCAGTATTTT. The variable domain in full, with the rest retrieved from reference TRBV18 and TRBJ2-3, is NAGVMQNPRHLVRRRGQEARLRCSPMKGHSHVYWYRQLPEEGLKFMVYLQKENIIDESGMPKERFSAEFPKEGPSILRIQQVVRGDSAAYFCASSPSLADTQYFGPGTRLTVL.

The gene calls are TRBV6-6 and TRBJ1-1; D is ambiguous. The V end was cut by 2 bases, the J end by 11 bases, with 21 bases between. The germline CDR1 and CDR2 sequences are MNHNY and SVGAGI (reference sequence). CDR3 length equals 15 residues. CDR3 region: CASSYLGQTFFEAFF. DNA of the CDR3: TGTGCCAGCAGTTACCTCGGCCAAACTTTTTTCGAGGCTTTCTTT.

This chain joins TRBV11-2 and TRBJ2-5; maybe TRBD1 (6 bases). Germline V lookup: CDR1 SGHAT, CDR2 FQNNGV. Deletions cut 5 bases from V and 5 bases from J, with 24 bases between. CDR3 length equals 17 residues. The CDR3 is CASSPGDPGSRGETQYF. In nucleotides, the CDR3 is TGTGCCAGCAGCCCAGGGGACCCAGGTTCGAGGGGGGAGACCCAGTACTTC.